This T cell receptor (beta chain) emerged from a study of cytomegalovirus exposure and HLA in healthy donors. The PCR employed 60 Vbeta primers together with 13 Jbeta primers. Only in-frame clones appear in the TCRdb table, and some are missing; sequencing was by immunoSEQ multiplex PCR. The sample contains around 120,000 clones, roughly 80% of which appear only once. Germline loops: CDR1 GTSNPN, CDR2 SVGIG (reference sequence). This CDR3 contains 15 residues. V was pared by 5 bases and J by 6 bases, with 11 bases of the junction left unmatched. The sequenced sample consisted of PBMCs. V and J are TRBV30 and TRBJ2-1; 9 bases match TRBD2. This clonotype was obtained from a man in his fifties or sixties in good health and CMV-seropositive. The CDR3 DNA is TGTGCCTGGTACCGAGGGGCTAGCGGGGCCAATGAGCAGTTCTTC. Its translation is CAWYRGASGANEQFF.